One sample yielded the 26 T cell receptor beta chains listed below, sequenced in a study of naive and memory T cell subsets. Alpha and beta constant region primers primed reverse transcription for blood and skin samples. TCRdb redid the calling of the UMI-ligation and nested PCR reads with MiXCR, one entry per CDR3 protein. The top ten clones hold about 6.8% of a sample with fewer than 20,000 distinct CDR3 sequences, 7.5% to 10% of them seen once. Described treatment: skin biopsy from PPD injection site in Mantoux-positive individual. Cells were not sorted; total RNA input targeted about 1 to 1000 ng. The sample was skin, taken from a tuberculin skin test site. The receptor set was obtained from an adult in good health.

This clonotype was observed at least ten times. The rearrangement uses TRBV7-9 and TRBJ2-3, with TRBD1 matching over 7 bases. With V trimmed by 4 bases and J by 0 bases, 1 base remained unmatched. The CDR3 contains 14 residues. CDR1 and CDR2 from the germline V gene are SEHNR and FQNEAQ (reference sequence). Here the CDR3 DNA reads TGTGCCAGCAGCTGGGACAGTAGCACAGATACGCAGTATTTT. Amino acid sequence: CASSWDSSTDTQYF. The full variable domain, with the rest looked up from reference TRBV7-9 and TRBJ2-3, is DTGVSQNPRHKITKRGQNVTFRCDPISEHNRLYWYRQTLGQGPEFLTYFQNEAQLEKSRLLSDRFSAERPKGSFSTLEIQRTEQGDSAMYLCASSWDSSTDTQYFGPGTRLTVL.

The J gene is TRBJ1-1, the V gene TRBV10-3, with D unresolved. The CDR3 is 13 amino acids. Germline assignment: CDR1 ENHRY and CDR2 SYGVKD. V was clipped by 3 bases and J by 7 bases, with 12 bases between them. CDR3 nucleotides: TGTGCCATCAGTGAAGAGGGTCACGGTGAAGCTTTCTTT. This codes for CAISEEGHGEAFF.

The rearrangement uses TRBV20-1 and TRBJ2-3; D may match TRBD1 or TRBD2 (6 bases each). CDR1 is DFQATT, CDR2 SNEGSKA, per germline (reference sequence). Trimming left V 6 bases short and J 3 bases short, with 19 bases between. The CDR3 is 15 amino acids. The CDR3 spells CSAEGGGLGTDTQYF. Written as DNA, the CDR3 is TGCAGTGCCGAAGGAGGGGGTCTTGGGACAGATACGCAGTATTTT.

This clonotype was counted at least ten times. CDR3 protein: CSAGEASGGSLGNEQFF. CDR3 nucleotides: TGCAGTGCTGGGGAAGCGAGCGGGGGCTCTCTAGGGAATGAGCAGTTCTTC. The gene calls are TRBV20-1 and TRBJ2-1, with 8 bases fitting TRBD2. Per the germline V gene, CDR1 is DFQATT and CDR2 is SNEGSKA (reference sequence). The CDR3 contains 17 residues. With V trimmed by 5 bases and J by 7 bases, 19 bases remained unmatched.

This clonotype was detected only a few times. The chain uses TRBV5-6 and TRBJ1-1; unclear D gene. V shed 4 bases and J shed 0 bases, with 16 bases lying between them. Germline loops: CDR1 SGHDT, CDR2 YYEEEE. This CDR3 region has 16 residues. CDR3 nucleotides: TGTGCCAGCAGCCATTCAGGTATGGCCTTGAACACTGAAGCTTTCTTT. Residues: CASSHSGMALNTEAFF.

The rearrangement uses TRBV20-1 and TRBJ2-2; 7 bases line up with TRBD1. The CDR3 totals 16 residues. The V and J ends lost 0 bases and 4 bases, in that order; junction bases with no gene match: 8. Per the germline V gene, CDR1 is DFQATT and CDR2 is SNEGSKA (reference sequence). In DNA form, the CDR3 reads TGCAGTGCTAGAGATCAGGGGGTCAGGGGCACCGGGGAGCTGTTTTTT. It specifies CSARDQGVRGTGELFF.

The V call is TRBV4-1, the J call TRBJ2-3; D is uncertain. This CDR3 has 13 amino acids. Between the trimmed V and J ends, which lost 3 bases and 2 bases, there was a span of 6 bases. Per the germline V gene, CDR1 is MGHRA and CDR2 is YSYEKL. CDR3 in amino acids: CASSHPFTDTQYF. The CDR3 DNA follows: TGCGCCAGCAGCCATCCGTTCACAGATACGCAGTATTTT.

This clonotype was seen at least ten times. V and J are TRBV20-1 and TRBJ2-7; 16 positions agree with TRBD2. The CDR3 sequence is 17 residues long. CDR1 is DFQATT, CDR2 SNEGSKA, per germline (reference sequence). The junction had 9 bases not matched to a gene; V was cut back by 6 bases and J by 1 base. CDR3 residues: CSASSGTSGRGSYEQYF. The CDR3 DNA follows: TGCAGTGCCTCAAGCGGGACTAGCGGGAGGGGGTCCTACGAGCAGTACTTC.

This clonotype is deemed medium-sized. The gene calls are TRBV12-3 or TRBV12-4 and TRBJ2-4; perhaps TRBD1 as D (5 bases). CDR3 size: 14 residues. Trimming cost V 7 bases and J 6 bases, with 16 bases left between them. The CDR3 spells CASTSLGRGNIQYF. The DNA of the CDR3 is TGTGCCAGCACCTCCTTGGGGCGCGGAAACATTCAGTACTTC.

By its share, this clonotype is medium-sized (0.01 to 0.1%). The chain couples TRBV29-1 to TRBJ2-2, with D possibly matching TRBD1 (6 bases). The CDR3 is 13 amino acids. The germline CDR1 and CDR2 sequences are SQVTM and ANQGSEA. V shed 5 bases and J shed 5 bases, with 12 bases lying between them. CDR3 bases: TGCAGCGTTCGGCAGGGGTGGACCGGGGAGCTGTTTTTT. It is translated as CSVRQGWTGELFF.

This clonotype was observed at least ten times. This chain joins TRBV7-2 and TRBJ1-2; D gene unclear. The CDR3 is made up of 13 amino acids. CDR1 and CDR2 from the germline V gene are SGHTA and FQGNSA. V was shortened by 4 bases and J by 2 bases, with 8 bases between the two germline ends. The CDR3 DNA is TGTGCCAGCAGCTCACAGCTAAACTATGGCTACACCTTC. This sequence encodes CASSSQLNYGYTF.

The sample holds many counts of this clonotype. The chain couples TRBV4-2 to TRBJ1-2; D call uncertain. The V gene lost 0 bases and the J gene lost 6 bases, with 11 bases spanning the gap. CDR3 length: 14 residues. Germline V gene sequence: CDR1 LGHNA, CDR2 YNFKEQ. The CDR3: CASSQDVQTNGYTF. The CDR3 DNA follows: TGTGCCAGCAGCCAAGATGTTCAAACTAATGGCTACACCTTC.

This clonotype has a count of ten or more. For the CDR3, the DNA is TGCAGCGTTGAAGACCCCTTAGCGCCGAGCACAGATACGCAGTATTTT. It yields the protein CSVEDPLAPSTDTQYF. The chain links TRBV29-1 to TRBJ2-3; a weak D match, TRBD2 (5 bases). V lost 0 bases and J lost 0, with 13 bases in between. The V gene's germline CDR1 is SQVTM and CDR2 ANQGSEA. The CDR3 loop spans 16 amino acids.

This clonotype showed up many times. This chain uses TRBV29-1 with TRBJ2-3; TRBD1 aligns across 7 bases. CDR1 and CDR2 (germline): SQVTM, ANQGSEA. V lost 6 bases and J lost 6; bases outside the gene matches: 9. There are 13 residues in the CDR3. As DNA, the CDR3 is TGCAGCGTGTCGGGGACAGCAGGGGATACGCAGTATTTT. It translates to CSVSGTAGDTQYF.

This clonotype rates as medium-sized. The rearrangement uses TRBV4-3 and TRBJ1-2, with D possibly TRBD1 on 5 matching bases. Trimming cost V 0 bases and J 2 bases, with 10 bases left between them. Germline lookup yields CDR1 LGHNA and CDR2 YSLEER. The CDR3 has 15 residues. In DNA, the CDR3 is TGCGCCAGCAGCCAAGATCCGGGACGGAACTATGGCTACACCTTC. Translation gives CASSQDPGRNYGYTF.

This clonotype has a count of ten or more. The CDR3 region has the DNA TGTGCCAGTAGTATAGAGGGTTCCAGGGGCACCGGGGAGCTGTTTTTT. This codes for CASSIEGSRGTGELFF. This rearrangement joins TRBV19 to TRBJ2-2; maybe TRBD1 (6 bases). Trimming removed 0 bases at V and 4 bases at J, with 12 bases between. CDR3 size: 16 residues. Germline lookup yields CDR1 LNHDA and CDR2 SQIVND (reference sequence).

This clonotype was recorded at least ten times. This CDR3 is CASRVRGPLDTQYF. The DNA of the CDR3 is TGTGCCAGTAGGGTTAGGGGCCCCTTGGATACGCAGTATTTT. The chain is built from TRBV28 and TRBJ2-3; tentatively, D is TRBD1 (5 bases). Germline V lookup: CDR1 MDHEN, CDR2 SYDVKM. Trimming took off 9 bases at V and 6 bases at J, with 19 bases between the two ends. CDR3 length: 14 amino acids.

In this sample, this clonotype is medium-sized. This rearrangement joins TRBV6-6 to TRBJ1-1, with TRBD1 matching 9 bases. The junction had 10 bases not matched to a gene; V was cut back by 6 bases and J by 5 bases. Germline V gives CDR1 MNHNY, CDR2 SVGAGI (reference sequence). The CDR3 is 15 amino acids. CDR3 region: CASRAPQGAGTEAFF. The DNA for the CDR3 is TGTGCCAGCAGAGCCCCACAGGGGGCAGGGACTGAAGCTTTCTTT.

This clonotype was observed at least ten times. This chain connects TRBV7-9 to TRBJ2-7; perhaps TRBD2 as D (6 bases). The germline CDR1 and CDR2 sequences are SEHNR and FQNEAQ (reference sequence). This CDR3 region has 17 residues. Trimming took off 5 bases at V and 4 bases at J, with 24 bases between the two ends. CDR3 amino acids: CASSTPPPGTRTYEQYF. The CDR3 DNA sequence: TGTGCCAGCAGCACACCGCCCCCCGGGACTCGAACGTACGAGCAGTACTTC.

The J gene is TRBJ2-3, the V gene TRBV6-2 or TRBV6-3, with D perhaps matching TRBD1 (6 bases). Deletions cut 6 bases from V and 2 bases from J, with 15 bases between. CDR1 and CDR2 from the germline V gene are MNHEY and SVGEGT. This CDR3 is built from 15 residues. The CDR3 is CASRAQGRNTDTQYF. CDR3 coding DNA: TGTGCCAGCAGAGCACAGGGCCGGAACACAGATACGCAGTATTTT.

This clonotype was recorded at least ten times. The chain recombines TRBV20-1 with TRBJ2-2; D unclear. This CDR3 has 12 residues. V dropped 8 bases and J dropped 3 bases, with 10 bases sitting between them. Germline CDR1 and CDR2: DFQATT and SNEGSKA (reference sequence). In nucleotides, the CDR3 is TGCAGTATTCAGGTCTACACCGGGGAGCTGTTTTTT. It yields the protein CSIQVYTGELFF.

This clonotype was counted ten times or more. J is TRBJ2-1 and V is TRBV28; 16 positions match TRBD2. The CDR3 is made up of 15 amino acids. Germline-derived CDR1 and CDR2 are MDHEN and SYDVKM. With 1 base clipped from V and 15 bases from J, the junction kept 6 bases outside the gene matches. This CDR3 reads CASSLSGLAGGVGFF. The CDR3 DNA is TGTGCCAGCAGTTTATCGGGACTAGCGGGAGGGGTGGGGTTCTTC.

This clonotype was counted ten times or more. The chain couples TRBV28 to TRBJ2-1; maybe TRBD2 (5 bases). V lost 10 bases and J lost 3, with 25 bases in between. There are 17 residues in the CDR3. Germline V lookup: CDR1 MDHEN, CDR2 SYDVKM. CDR3 residues: CATLGGLIGLLYNEQFF. The DNA for the CDR3 is TGTGCCACCCTGGGCGGGCTGATCGGACTCCTCTACAATGAGCAGTTCTTC.

This clonotype was seen ten or more times. The chain couples TRBV6-2 or TRBV6-3 to TRBJ1-4; D is unclear. Germline values: CDR1 MNHEY, CDR2 SVGEGT. With 2 bases removed from V and 7 bases from J, the gap between germline ends came to 17 bases. The CDR3 has 16 residues. This CDR3 reads CASSYGFWAISEKLFF. CDR3 coding DNA: TGTGCCAGCAGTTACGGATTTTGGGCAATAAGTGAAAAACTGTTTTTT.

This clonotype was seen ten or more times. This chain joins TRBV20-1 and TRBJ2-7, with 9 bases identical to TRBD1. Germline CDR1 reads DFQATT; CDR2 reads SNEGSKA (reference sequence). Germline trimming cut 5 bases from V and 5 bases from J; bases unmatched to any gene: 13. The CDR3 has 15 amino acids. CDR3 in amino acids: CSAFKIGQGSHEQYF. For the CDR3, the DNA is TGCAGTGCTTTCAAGATAGGACAGGGGTCCCACGAGCAGTACTTC.

This sequence joins TRBV4-3 and TRBJ2-6; D unclear. This CDR3 region has 17 residues. Germline values: CDR1 LGHNA, CDR2 YSLEER. Trimming pared 0 bases from V and 3 bases from J, leaving 12 bases between. The CDR3 loop reads CASSQDRVGFGANVLTF. CDR3 DNA sequence: TGCGCCAGCAGCCAAGATCGTGTGGGGTTTGGGGCCAACGTCCTGACTTTC.